This record covers a single TCR beta chain. What it binds is not known. This sample was included in a study of OX40 agonist ivuxolimab in advanced cancers. General study points: Individuals who were partial responders at 0.1-3.0 mg/kg had clonal expansion that ranked among the lowest.

CDR1 and CDR2 (germline): SGHRS, YFSETQ. The CDR3 is made up of 18 amino acids. V lost 2 bases to trimming and J lost 0 bases, with 18 bases between them. Generated by immunoSEQ multiplex PCR, the TCRdb table keeps only in-frame clones and is missing some. The data contain 90,000 to 100,000 clones, roughly nine tenths of them singletons. This chain uses TRBV5-1 with TRBJ2-1, with a possible D match to TRBD2 (6 bases). The sequence was collected from an adult with an advanced solid tumor such as melanoma, head and neck, liver or kidney cancer. The input for sequencing was CD4+ or CD8+ T cells sorted from blood, taken in a trial of the OX40 agonist ivuxolimab. For the CDR3, the DNA is TGCGCCAGCAGCTTTTTGGCTAGCGCCTTAAGCTCCTACAATGAGCAGTTCTTC. Translating gives CASSFLASALSSYNEQFF.